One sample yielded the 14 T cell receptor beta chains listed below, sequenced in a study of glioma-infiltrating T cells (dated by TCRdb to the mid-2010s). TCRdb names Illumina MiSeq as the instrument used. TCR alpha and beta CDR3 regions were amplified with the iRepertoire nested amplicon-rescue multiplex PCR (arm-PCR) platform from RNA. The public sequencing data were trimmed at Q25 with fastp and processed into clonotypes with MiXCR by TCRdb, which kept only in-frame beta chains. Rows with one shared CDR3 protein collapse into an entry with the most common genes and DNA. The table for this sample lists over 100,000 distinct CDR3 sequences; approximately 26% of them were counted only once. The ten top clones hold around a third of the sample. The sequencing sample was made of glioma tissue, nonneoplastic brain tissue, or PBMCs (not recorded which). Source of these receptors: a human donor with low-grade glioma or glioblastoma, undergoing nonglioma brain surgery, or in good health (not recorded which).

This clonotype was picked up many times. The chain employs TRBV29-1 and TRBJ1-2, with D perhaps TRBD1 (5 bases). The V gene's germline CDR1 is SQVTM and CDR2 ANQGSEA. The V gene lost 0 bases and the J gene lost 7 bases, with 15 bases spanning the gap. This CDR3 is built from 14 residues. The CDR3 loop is CSVEEAAGGVGYTF. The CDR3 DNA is TGCAGCGTTGAAGAAGCGGCTGGGGGTGTTGGCTACACCTTC.

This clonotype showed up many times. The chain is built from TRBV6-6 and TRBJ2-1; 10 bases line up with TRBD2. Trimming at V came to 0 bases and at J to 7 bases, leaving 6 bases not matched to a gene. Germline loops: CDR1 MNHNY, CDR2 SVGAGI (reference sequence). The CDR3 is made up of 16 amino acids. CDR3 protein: CASSYSTLAGVNEQFF. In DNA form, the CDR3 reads TGTGCCAGCAGTTACTCGACCCTAGCGGGAGTTAATGAGCAGTTCTTC.

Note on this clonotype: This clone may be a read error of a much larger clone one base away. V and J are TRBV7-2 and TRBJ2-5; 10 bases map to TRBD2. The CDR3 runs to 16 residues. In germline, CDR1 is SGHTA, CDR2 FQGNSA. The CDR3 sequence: CASSLQASGSQENQYF. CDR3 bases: TGTGCCAGCAGCTTACAGGCTAGCGGGAGTCAAGAGAACCAGTACTTC.

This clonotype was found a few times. The CDR3 sequence is CASSVGTVIQYF. The CDR3 DNA reads as TGTGCCAGCAGTGTAGGGACGGTCATTCAGTACTTC. This rearrangement joins TRBV2 to TRBJ2-4; D could derive from TRBD1 or TRBD2 (5 bases each). With 4 bases removed from V and 9 bases from J, the gap between germline ends came to 10 bases. This CDR3 comprises 12 residues. Germline CDR1 and CDR2: SNHLY and FYNNEI.

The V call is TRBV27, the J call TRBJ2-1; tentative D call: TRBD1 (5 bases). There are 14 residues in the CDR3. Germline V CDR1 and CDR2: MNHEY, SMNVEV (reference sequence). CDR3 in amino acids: CVSSRQSLDNEQFF. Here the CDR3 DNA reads TGTGTTAGCAGCCGACAGAGCCTGGACAATGAGCAGTTCTTC.

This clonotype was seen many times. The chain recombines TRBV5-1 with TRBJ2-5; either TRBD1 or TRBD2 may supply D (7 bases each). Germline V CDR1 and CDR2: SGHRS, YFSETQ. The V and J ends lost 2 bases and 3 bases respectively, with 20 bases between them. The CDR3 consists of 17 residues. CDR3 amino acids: CASSLTPTTGREETQYF. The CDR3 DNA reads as TGCGCCAGCAGCTTAACCCCAACGACAGGGAGGGAAGAGACCCAGTACTTC.

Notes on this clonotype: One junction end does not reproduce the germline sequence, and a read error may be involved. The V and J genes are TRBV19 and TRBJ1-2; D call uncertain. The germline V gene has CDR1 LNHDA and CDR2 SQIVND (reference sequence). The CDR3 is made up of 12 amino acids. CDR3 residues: CASSLGNYCYTF. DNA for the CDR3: TGTGCCAGTAGTCTTGGTAACTATTGCTACACCTTC.

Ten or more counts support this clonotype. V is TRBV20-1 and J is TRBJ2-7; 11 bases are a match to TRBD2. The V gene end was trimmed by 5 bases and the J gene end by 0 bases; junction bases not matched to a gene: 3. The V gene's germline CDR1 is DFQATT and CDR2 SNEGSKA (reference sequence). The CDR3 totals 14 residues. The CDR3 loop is CSAASGRSSYEQYF. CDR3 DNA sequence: TGCAGTGCTGCTAGCGGGAGGAGCTCCTACGAGCAGTACTTC.

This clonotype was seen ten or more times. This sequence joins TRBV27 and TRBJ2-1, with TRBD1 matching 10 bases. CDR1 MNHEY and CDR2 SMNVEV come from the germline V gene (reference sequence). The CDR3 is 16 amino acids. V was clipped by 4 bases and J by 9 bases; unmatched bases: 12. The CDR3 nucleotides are TGTGCCAGCAGTTCCCGGGACAGGGGCTACACAGCTGAGCAGTTCTTC. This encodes CASSSRDRGYTAEQFF.

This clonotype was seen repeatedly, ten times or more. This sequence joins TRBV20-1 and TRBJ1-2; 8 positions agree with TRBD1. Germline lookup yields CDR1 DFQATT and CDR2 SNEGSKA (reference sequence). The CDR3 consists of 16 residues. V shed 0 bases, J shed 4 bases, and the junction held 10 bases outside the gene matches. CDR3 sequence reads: CSARDTGQVLRYGYTF. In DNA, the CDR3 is TGCAGTGCTAGAGATACGGGACAGGTTCTTCGCTATGGCTACACCTTC.

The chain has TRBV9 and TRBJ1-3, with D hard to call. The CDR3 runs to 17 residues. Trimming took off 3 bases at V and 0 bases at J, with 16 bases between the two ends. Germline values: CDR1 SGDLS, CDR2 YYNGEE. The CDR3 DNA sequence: TGTGCCAGCAGCGCCCTTTCAGGCGGAGACTCTGGAAACACCATATATTTT. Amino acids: CASSALSGGDSGNTIYF.

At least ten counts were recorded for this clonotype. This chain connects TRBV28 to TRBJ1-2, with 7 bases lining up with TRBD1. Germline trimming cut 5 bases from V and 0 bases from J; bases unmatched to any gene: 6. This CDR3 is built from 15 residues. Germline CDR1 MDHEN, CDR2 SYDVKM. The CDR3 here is CASSADGTANYGYTF. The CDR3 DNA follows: TGTGCCAGCAGTGCTGACGGGACAGCTAACTATGGCTACACCTTC.

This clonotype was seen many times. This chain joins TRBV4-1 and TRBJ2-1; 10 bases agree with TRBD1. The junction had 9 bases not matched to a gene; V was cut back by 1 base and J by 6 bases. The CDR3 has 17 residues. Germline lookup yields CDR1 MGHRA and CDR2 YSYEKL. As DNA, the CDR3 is TGCGCCAGCAGCCAAGGCCGTGGGACAGGGGTAGGCAATGAGCAGTTCTTC. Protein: CASSQGRGTGVGNEQFF.

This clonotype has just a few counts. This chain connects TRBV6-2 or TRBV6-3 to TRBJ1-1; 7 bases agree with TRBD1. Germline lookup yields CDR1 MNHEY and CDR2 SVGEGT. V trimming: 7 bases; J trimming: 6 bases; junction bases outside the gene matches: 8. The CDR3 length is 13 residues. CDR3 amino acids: CASISRGTAEAFF. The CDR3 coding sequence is TGTGCCAGCATATCCAGGGGGACCGCTGAAGCTTTCTTT.